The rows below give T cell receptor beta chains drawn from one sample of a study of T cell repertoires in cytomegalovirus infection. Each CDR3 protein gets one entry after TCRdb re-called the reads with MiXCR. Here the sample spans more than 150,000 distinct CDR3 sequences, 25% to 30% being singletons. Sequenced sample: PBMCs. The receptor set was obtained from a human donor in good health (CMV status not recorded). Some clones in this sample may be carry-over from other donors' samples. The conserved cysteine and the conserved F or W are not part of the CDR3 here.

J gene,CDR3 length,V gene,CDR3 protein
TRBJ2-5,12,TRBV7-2,ASSPLTGEETQY
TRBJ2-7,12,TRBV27,ASSLTGYPDEQY
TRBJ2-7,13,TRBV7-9,ASSLERGSVYEQY
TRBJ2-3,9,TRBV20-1,SAPVTDTQY
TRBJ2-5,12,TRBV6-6,ASSGVAPPETQY
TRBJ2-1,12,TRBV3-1,ASSSGPNTREQF
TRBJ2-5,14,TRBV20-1,SARDPSGGPQETQY
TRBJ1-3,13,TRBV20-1,SAREQAYPGNTIY
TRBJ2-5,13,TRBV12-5,ASGFSVMGPETQY
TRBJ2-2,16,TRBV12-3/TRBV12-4,ASSLDHVQGSNTGELF
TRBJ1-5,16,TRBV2,ASRSHFSGLNSNQPQH
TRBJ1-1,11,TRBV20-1,RASQGEETEAF
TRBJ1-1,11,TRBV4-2,ASSQIQGTEAF
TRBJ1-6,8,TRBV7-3,ASATSPLH
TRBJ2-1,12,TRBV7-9,ASSHRDRGDEQF
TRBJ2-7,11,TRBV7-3,ASSLGRPYEQY
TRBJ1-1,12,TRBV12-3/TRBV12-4,ASSLSQGGTEAF
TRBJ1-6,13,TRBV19,ASSMGQGGNSPLH
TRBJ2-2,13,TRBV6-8,ASSTTQGATGELF
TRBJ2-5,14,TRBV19,ASSSSAGGYQETQY
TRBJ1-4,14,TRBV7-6,ASSSVPTGQNEKLF
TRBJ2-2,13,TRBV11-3,ASSLDPSRGGELF
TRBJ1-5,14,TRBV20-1,SARDYSKGWDGPQH
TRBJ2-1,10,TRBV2,ASQVLSNEQF
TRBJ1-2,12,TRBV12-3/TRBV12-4,ASFLSFRAYGYT
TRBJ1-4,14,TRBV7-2,ASSLSSAGGREKLF
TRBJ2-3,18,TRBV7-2,ASSSPLLASGGELTDTQY
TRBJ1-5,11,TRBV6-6,ASTMDSNQPQH
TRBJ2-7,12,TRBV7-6,ASSERGRAGEQY
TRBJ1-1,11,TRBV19,ASSTLRNTEAF
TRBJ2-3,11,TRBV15,ATSRDTAVTQY
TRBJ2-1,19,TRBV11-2,ASSLPLGGAGGSVSYNEQF
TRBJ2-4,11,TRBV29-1,SAWGLAKNIQY
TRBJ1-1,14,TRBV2,ASSNPGHIPNTEAF
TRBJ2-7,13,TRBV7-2,ASSPGTGKSYEQY
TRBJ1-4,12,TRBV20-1,SARDWGSDEKLF
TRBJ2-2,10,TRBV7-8,ASSSPGGRLS
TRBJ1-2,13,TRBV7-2,ASSPDGGPGGGYT
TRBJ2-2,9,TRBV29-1,SVQEFGALF
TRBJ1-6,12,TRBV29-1,CVDQGTGNSPLH
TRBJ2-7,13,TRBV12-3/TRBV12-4,ASSLGAGSTYEQY
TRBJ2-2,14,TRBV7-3,ASSLVRRATGGELF
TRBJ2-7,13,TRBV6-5,ASSYSPGQVYEQY
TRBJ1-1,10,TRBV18,ASSPLQGEAF
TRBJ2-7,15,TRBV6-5,ASTSGLAGGVPYEQY
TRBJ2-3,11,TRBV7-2,ASSLENRVTQY
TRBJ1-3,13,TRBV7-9,ASSSSTASGNTIY
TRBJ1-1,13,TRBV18,ASSPWDREDTEAF
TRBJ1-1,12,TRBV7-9,ASSLGIRNTEAF